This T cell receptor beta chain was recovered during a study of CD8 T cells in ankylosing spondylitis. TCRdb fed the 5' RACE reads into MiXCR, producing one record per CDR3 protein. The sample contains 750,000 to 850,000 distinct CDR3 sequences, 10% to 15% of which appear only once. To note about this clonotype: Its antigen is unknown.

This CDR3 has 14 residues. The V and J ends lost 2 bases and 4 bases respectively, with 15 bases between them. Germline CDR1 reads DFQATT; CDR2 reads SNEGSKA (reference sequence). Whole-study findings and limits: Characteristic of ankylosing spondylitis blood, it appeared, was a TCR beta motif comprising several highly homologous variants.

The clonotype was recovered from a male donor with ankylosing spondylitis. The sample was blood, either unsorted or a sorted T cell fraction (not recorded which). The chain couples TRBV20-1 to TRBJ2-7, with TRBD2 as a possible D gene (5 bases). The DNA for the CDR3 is TGCAGTGCTAGAAGACTACTAGACACTTACGAGCAGTACTTC. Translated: CSARRLLDTYEQYF.